What follows describes a single T cell receptor (beta chain). Its specificity is not known. Total RNA extracted from each sample amounted to at least 5.5 micrograms. Then a second PCR, running about 6 to 11 cycles, was carried out with a sample-barcoded 5' primer and a J-beta primer mix. TCRdb independently ran MiXCR on the 5' RACE reads; one entry per CDR3 protein. The sample holds 950,000 to 1,200,000 distinct CDR3 sequences, 30% to 40% seen once. This sample is drawn from a study of blood T cells in healthy people across ages. General observations from the study: Age advanced and TCR beta diversity per million T cells fell, roughly linearly.

Per germline, CDR1 MNHEY and CDR2 SMNVEV (reference sequence). The length of the CDR3 is 11 residues. Deletions cut 4 bases from V and 5 bases from J, with 5 bases between. The V call is TRBV27, the J call TRBJ2-5; D is unresolved. The source material was blood. The receptor's source is a man aged 18-30 years in good health. CDR3 protein: CASSWMETQYF. Written as DNA, the CDR3 is TGTGCCAGCAGTTGGATGGAGACCCAGTACTTC.